One and the same sample provided the 13 T cell receptor beta chains below, sequenced in a study of regulatory T cells in long-lasting Graves disease. HTBI primers from iRepertoire and Arm-PCR of CDR3 regions yielded the TCR beta libraries. TCRdb processed the multiplex PCR reads anew with MiXCR; each CDR3 protein has one entry. The sample yields roughly 350,000 distinct CDR3 sequences, 15% to 20% seen once. As for time point: newly diagnosed GD, antithyroid drugs for less than 3 months. Preparation of the TCR library used RNA extracted from PBMCs. The same data also went into a second study, on T cells in Graves' hyperthyroidism and ophthalmopathy.

Here the sequenced sample was peripheral blood mononuclear cells (PBMCs), taken at new diagnosis, from a patient treated with antithyroid drugs. Receptors originate from a woman aged 18-35 years with Graves disease.

This clonotype was recorded many times. This chain links TRBV9 with TRBJ2-7; no clear D gene. Trimming cost V 4 bases and J 2 bases, with 10 bases left between them. The CDR3 length is 13 residues. Germline loops: CDR1 SGDLS, CDR2 YYNGEE. The CDR3 nucleotides are TGTGCCAGCAGCCGTGGAGACACCTACGAGCAGTACTTC. Translating it yields CASSRGDTYEQYF.

Many counts were recorded for this clonotype. The V gene is TRBV6-1, the J gene TRBJ2-1; TRBD2 matches at 11 bases. V lost 4 bases, J lost 3 bases, and 8 bases stayed unmatched. The length of the CDR3 is 17 residues. Germline values: CDR1 MNHNS, CDR2 SASEGT. CDR3 in DNA: TGTGCCAGCAGTGGAACCCAACTAGCGGGGGACTACAATGAGCAGTTCTTC. Residues: CASSGTQLAGDYNEQFF.

A few counts support this clonotype. V is TRBV19 and J is TRBJ1-5; 7 nucleotides line up with TRBD1. From germline, CDR1 is LNHDA and CDR2 SQIVND (reference sequence). This CDR3 contains 14 residues. V shed 6 bases and J 6 bases; nucleotides not matched to a gene: 8. CDR3 DNA sequence: TGTGCCAGTAGATTCAGGGGGAGGATTCAGCCCCAGCATTTT. It yields the protein CASRFRGRIQPQHF.

This clonotype was detected only a few times. The chain is built from TRBV29-1 and TRBJ1-1; weak D call: TRBD1 (5 bases). Trimming removed 6 bases at V and 1 base at J, with 9 bases between. Germline-derived CDR1 and CDR2 are SQVTM and ANQGSEA. The CDR3 is 12 residues long. CDR3 protein: CSVMGENTEAFF. The CDR3 bases are TGCAGCGTAATGGGGGAGAACACTGAAGCTTTCTTT.

At least ten counts were recorded for this clonotype. The germline gene is not matched at one end of the junction; a read error may be the cause. The rearrangement joins TRBV15 to TRBJ1-1; 7 bases line up with TRBD1. The CDR3 covers 15 residues. The germline CDR1 and CDR2 sequences are LNHNV and YYDKDF (reference sequence). CDR3 in DNA: TGTGCCACCAGCTCCCCGGCAGGGGGGAGGTCTGATGCTTTCTTT. It specifies CATSSPAGGRSDAFF.

Ten or more counts support this clonotype. V and J are TRBV11-2 and TRBJ2-3; possibly TRBD1 for D (5 bases). CDR3 length: 14 residues. V shed 3 bases and J shed 2 bases, with 9 bases lying between them. In germline, CDR1 is SGHAT, CDR2 FQNNGV. CDR3 DNA sequence: TGTGCCAGCAGCTTCCGACAGATCACAGATACGCAGTATTTT. This translates into CASSFRQITDTQYF.

This clonotype was detected ten times or more. The genes are TRBV28 and TRBJ1-5; weak D call: TRBD1 (5 bases). V lost 3 bases, J lost 1 base, and 16 bases lay in between. Germline CDR1 reads MDHEN; CDR2 reads SYDVKM. The CDR3 covers 17 residues. The DNA for the CDR3 is TGTGCCAGCAGTTTCCGGGGGGGAGCCCAAAGCAATCAGCCCCAGCATTTT. Encoded protein: CASSFRGGAQSNQPQHF.

The sample holds a few counts of this clonotype. The V call is TRBV20-1, the J call TRBJ1-1; 7 nucleotides align to TRBD1. Germline CDR1 is DFQATT and CDR2 is SNEGSKA (reference sequence). CDR3 length: 13 amino acids. After removal of 5 bases from V and 4 bases from J, the junction contained 7 bases not matched to a gene. The CDR3, as DNA: TGCAGTGCTCAATACAGGGGAGGCACTGAAGCTTTCTTT. Amino acids: CSAQYRGGTEAFF.

This clonotype was detected many times. V gene TRBV5-8 combines with J gene TRBJ2-1; the D gene is possibly TRBD1 (5 bases). The V and J ends lost 0 bases and 6 bases respectively, with 13 bases between them. Germline loops: CDR1 SGHTS, CDR2 YDEGEE. This CDR3 has 15 residues. CDR3 nucleotide sequence: TGTGCCAGCAGCTTGGCCAGGGCCACGAGCAATGAGCAGTTCTTC. Translation: CASSLARATSNEQFF.

The table lists this clonotype with many counts. The chain is built from TRBV2 and TRBJ2-7; perhaps TRBD1 as D (5 bases). Germline CDR1 SNHLY, CDR2 FYNNEI. The CDR3 length is 14 residues. V shed 0 bases and J shed 5 bases, with 11 bases lying between them. CDR3 loop: CASSEAFDRDEQYF. DNA of the CDR3: TGTGCCAGCAGTGAAGCCTTCGACAGAGACGAGCAGTACTTC.

The chain uses TRBV9 and TRBJ2-7; perhaps TRBD1 as D (5 bases). Trimming shortened V by 4 bases and J by 3 bases, and 14 bases separated the two germline ends. Germline values: CDR1 SGDLS, CDR2 YYNGEE. The CDR3 runs 14 residues. CDR3 in amino acids: CASSLGKGRYEQYF. CDR3 nucleotide sequence: TGTGCCAGCAGCCTGGGCAAGGGGCGCTACGAGCAGTACTTC. The whole variable domain, remainder taken from reference TRBV9 and TRBJ2-7, is DSGVTQTPKHLITATGQRVTLRCSPRSGDLSVYWYQQSLDQGLQFLIQYYNGEERAKGNILERFSAQQFPDLHSELNLSSLELGDSALYFCASSLGKGRYEQYFGPGTRLTVT.

The V and J genes are TRBV24-1 and TRBJ2-3; D tentatively reads TRBD1 or TRBD2 (5 bases each). Germline V gene data show CDR1 as KGHDR and CDR2 as SFDVKD. The V and J ends lost 4 bases and 4 bases respectively, with 8 bases between them. The CDR3 loop spans 13 amino acids. CDR3 protein: CATSDGDPDTQYF. The CDR3 DNA is TGTGCCACCAGTGACGGGGACCCAGATACGCAGTATTTT.

This clonotype was seen many times. This rearrangement joins TRBV2 to TRBJ2-5, with TRBD1 matching 10 bases. The V and J ends lost 5 bases and 5 bases, in that order; junction bases with no gene match: 8. CDR3 length: 15 residues. Germline CDR1 reads SNHLY; CDR2 reads FYNNEI. The CDR3 DNA reads TGTGCCAGCAGTCTTGGGACAGGGGCAAGGGAGACCCAGTACTTC. Residues: CASSLGTGARETQYF. Based on the CDR3 plus reference TRBV2 and TRBJ2-5, the full variable domain is EPEVTQTPSHQVTQMGQEVILRCVPISNHLYFYWYRQILGQKVEFLVSFYNNEISEKSEIFDDQFSVERPDGSNFTLKIRSTKLEDSAMYFCASSLGTGARETQYFGPGTRLLVL.